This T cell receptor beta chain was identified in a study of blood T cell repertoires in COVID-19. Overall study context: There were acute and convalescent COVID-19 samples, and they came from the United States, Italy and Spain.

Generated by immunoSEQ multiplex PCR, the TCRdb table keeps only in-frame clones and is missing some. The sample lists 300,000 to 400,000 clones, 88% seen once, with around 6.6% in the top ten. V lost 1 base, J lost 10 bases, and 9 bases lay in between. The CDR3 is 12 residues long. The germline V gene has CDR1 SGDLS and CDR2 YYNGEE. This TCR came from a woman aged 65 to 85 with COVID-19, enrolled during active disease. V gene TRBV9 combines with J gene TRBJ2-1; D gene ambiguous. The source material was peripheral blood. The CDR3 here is CASSVSLGEQFF. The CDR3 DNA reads TGTGCCAGCAGCGTAAGTCTCGGGGAGCAGTTCTTC.